One and the same sample provided the 14 T cell receptor beta chains below, sequenced in a study of blood T cell repertoires in COVID-19. Clones were read by immunoSEQ multiplex PCR, and TCRdb kept only the in-frame ones, dropping some. The repertoire holds approximately 70,000 clones, with 85% to 90% as singletons. The sample was peripheral blood. The receptors come from a man in his 70s with active or convalescent COVID-19.

The CDR3: CASSVAGGSSYEQYF. CDR3 DNA: TGTGCCAGCAGCGTAGCGGGGGGAAGCTCCTACGAGCAGTACTTC. The chain combines TRBV9 with TRBJ2-7; the match to TRBD2 covers 7 bases. The CDR3 runs to 15 residues. V lost 0 bases to trimming and J lost 0 bases; unmatched junction nucleotides: 3. Per the germline V gene, CDR1 is SGDLS and CDR2 is YYNGEE.

This chain links TRBV29-1 with TRBJ2-1; no clear D. The germline gives CDR1 SQVTM, CDR2 ANQGSEA. Deletions cut 4 bases from V and 3 bases from J, with 10 bases between. The CDR3 length is 13 residues. As DNA, the CDR3 is TGCAGCGTTGTGCGCGGATTCTACAATGAGCAGTTCTTC. Translated: CSVVRGFYNEQFF.

In this sample, this clone turned up a few times. The chain recombines TRBV5-6 with TRBJ1-2; D uncertain. The V end lost 2 bases, the J end lost 8 bases, and 13 bases lay between the germline ends. This CDR3 comprises 13 residues. The germline V gene has CDR1 SGHDT and CDR2 YYEEEE. CDR3: CASSLRTPLGYTF. The CDR3 DNA is TGTGCCAGCAGCTTAAGGACTCCCTTAGGCTACACCTTC.

The genes are TRBV14 and TRBJ2-1; TRBD2 agrees at 12 bases. The CDR3 length is 15 residues. Germline-derived CDR1 and CDR2 are SGHDN and FVKESK. The ends lost 4 bases at V and 11 bases at J; junction bases unmatched: 9. CDR3 loop: CASSPASGRAIKQFF. The CDR3 coding sequence is TGTGCCAGCAGCCCCGCTAGCGGGAGGGCCATTAAGCAGTTCTTC.

The gene calls are TRBV29-1 and TRBJ2-7, with D hard to call. The CDR3 runs 11 residues. From germline, CDR1 is SQVTM and CDR2 ANQGSEA. V lost 0 bases to trimming and J lost 5 bases, with 5 bases between them. CDR3 region: CSVEDRDEQYF. In DNA, the CDR3 is TGCAGCGTTGAAGATCGGGACGAGCAGTACTTC.

This rearrangement joins TRBV30 to TRBJ1-2; TRBD1 is a possible D gene (6 bases). The CDR3 loop spans 14 amino acids. The germline V gene encodes CDR1 GTSNPN and CDR2 SVGIG (reference sequence). V lost 2 bases and J 7 bases, leaving 17 bases between the germline ends. Here the CDR3 reads CAWSSTGGLGGYTF. The DNA for the CDR3 is TGTGCCTGGAGTTCGACAGGCGGCCTAGGTGGCTACACCTTC.

The chain has TRBV7-3 and TRBJ2-7, with D possibly matching TRBD1 (6 bases). This CDR3 spans 13 amino acids. Germline V CDR1 and CDR2: SGHTA, FQGTGA. V was pared by 0 bases and J by 5 bases, with 8 bases between. In DNA, the CDR3 is TGTGCCAGCAGCTTAACTCAGGGGAACGAGCAGTACTTC. The encoded protein is CASSLTQGNEQYF.

In DNA, the CDR3 is TGTGCCAGCACTAGATTAGGGGGGGGAATGGAGACCCAGTACTTC. It translates to CASTRLGGGMETQYF. This sequence joins TRBV28 and TRBJ2-5; D possibly corresponds to TRBD2 (7 bases). Germline V gene data show CDR1 as MDHEN and CDR2 as SYDVKM. The CDR3 has 15 amino acids. V lost 7 bases, J lost 5 bases, and 20 bases lay in between.

The chain combines TRBV29-1 with TRBJ1-5, with D hard to call. V gave up 5 bases and J gave up 5 bases, with 13 bases separating them. The CDR3 consists of 13 residues. Germline CDR1 and CDR2: SQVTM and ANQGSEA. In nucleotides, the CDR3 is TGCAGCGTTTCGGGGAATCGGGATCAGCCCCAGCATTTT. Translating it yields CSVSGNRDQPQHF. Combining the CDR3 with reference TRBV29-1 and TRBJ1-5 gives the whole variable domain SAVISQKPSRDICQRGTSLTIQCQVDSQVTMMFWYRQQPGQSLTLIATANQGSEATYESGFVIDKFPISRPNLTFSTLTVSNMSPEDSSIYLCSVSGNRDQPQHFGDGTRLSIL.

CDR3 protein: CASSQTTRGYTF. The CDR3 region has the DNA TGTGCCAGCAGTCAAACTACGCGGGGCTACACCTTC. The J gene is TRBJ1-2, the V gene TRBV12-3 or TRBV12-4, with unresolved D. The CDR3 runs to 12 residues. V lost 5 bases, J lost 8 bases, and 12 bases lay in between.

The chain uses TRBV18 and TRBJ2-4; tentatively, D is TRBD1 (6 bases). The V gene lost 6 bases and the J gene lost 11 bases, with 20 bases spanning the gap. Germline V lookup: CDR1 KGHSH, CDR2 LQKENI. The CDR3 length is 14 residues. CDR3 residues: CASSEGTQDLVQYF. In nucleotides, the CDR3 is TGTGCCAGCTCCGAGGGGACACAGGACTTAGTTCAGTACTTC. The full variable domain, its missing parts supplied by reference TRBV18 and TRBJ2-4, is NAGVMQNPRHLVRRRGQEARLRCSPMKGHSHVYWYRQLPEEGLKFMVYLQKENIIDESGMPKERFSAEFPKEGPSILRIQQVVRGDSAAYFCASSEGTQDLVQYFGAGTRLSVL.

This rearrangement joins TRBV4-1 to TRBJ2-1; TRBD2 matches at 12 bases. J gave up 3 bases and V 0 bases, and 3 bases lay outside the gene matches. The CDR3 loop spans 17 amino acids. CDR1 is MGHRA, CDR2 YSYEKL, per germline. CDR3 protein: CASSQDGTSGFYNEQFF. The CDR3 nucleotides are TGCGCCAGCAGCCAAGATGGGACTAGCGGGTTCTACAATGAGCAGTTCTTC.

The V and J genes are TRBV12-5 and TRBJ1-1; no reliable D call. The CDR3 is 13 residues long. Germline CDR1 and CDR2: LGHNT and FRNRAP. The germline V and J ends were trimmed by 1 base and 5 bases, with 8 bases remaining between them. For the CDR3, the DNA is TGTGCTAGTGGTTTGGATCCCGGGACTGAAGCTTTCTTT. It yields the protein CASGLDPGTEAFF.

CDR3 sequence reads: CASSLGAGQPQHF. DNA of the CDR3: TGTGCCAGCAGTTTGGGTGCGGGTCAGCCCCAGCATTTT. The chain uses TRBV12-3 or TRBV12-4 and TRBJ1-5; no firm D call. Trimming left V 3 bases short and J 6 bases short, with 9 bases between. The CDR3 spans 13 residues.